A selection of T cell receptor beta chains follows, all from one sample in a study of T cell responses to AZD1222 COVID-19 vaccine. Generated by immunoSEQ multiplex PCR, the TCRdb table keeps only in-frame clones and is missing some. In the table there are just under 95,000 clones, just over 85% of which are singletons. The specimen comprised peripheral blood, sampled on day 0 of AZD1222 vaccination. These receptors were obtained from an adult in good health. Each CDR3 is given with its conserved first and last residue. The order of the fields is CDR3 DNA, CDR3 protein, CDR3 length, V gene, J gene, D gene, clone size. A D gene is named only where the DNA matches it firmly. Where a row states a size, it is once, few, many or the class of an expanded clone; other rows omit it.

cdr3_nt: TGTGCCAGCAGCGAAGGACTAGCGGGGGGTTACGAGCAGTACTTC
cdr3_aa: CASSEGLAGGYEQYF
cdr3_length: 15
v_call: TRBV7-6
j_call: TRBJ2-7
d_call: TRBD2
clone_size: .

cdr3_nt: TGTGCCAGCTCCCTGGACCCCTACGAGCAGTACTTC
cdr3_aa: CASSLDPYEQYF
cdr3_length: 12
v_call: TRBV18
j_call: TRBJ2-7
d_call: .
clone_size: .

cdr3_nt: TGCGCCAGCAGCCAAGAACCCGCCCTAGCCTATGGCTACACCTTC
cdr3_aa: CASSQEPALAYGYTF
cdr3_length: 15
v_call: TRBV4-1
j_call: TRBJ1-2
d_call: .
clone_size: .

cdr3_nt: TGTGCCAGCAGTCCCGGGACAGCAGACTATGGCTACACCTTC
cdr3_aa: CASSPGTADYGYTF
cdr3_length: 14
v_call: TRBV6-2/TRBV6-3
j_call: TRBJ1-2
d_call: TRBD1
clone_size: .

cdr3_nt: TGTGCCAGCAGGGACAGGGACTACAATGAGCAGTTCTTC
cdr3_aa: CASRDRDYNEQFF
cdr3_length: 13
v_call: TRBV12-3/TRBV12-4
j_call: TRBJ2-1
d_call: TRBD1
clone_size: .

cdr3_nt: TGTGCCAGCAGCGCAACACAGGGGCGGAACGGGGAGCTGTTTTTT
cdr3_aa: CASSATQGRNGELFF
cdr3_length: 15
v_call: TRBV11-3
j_call: TRBJ2-2
d_call: TRBD1
clone_size: .

cdr3_nt: TGTGCCAGTAGTATGGACGGAAGCTATGGCTACACCTTC
cdr3_aa: CASSMDGSYGYTF
cdr3_length: 13
v_call: TRBV19
j_call: TRBJ1-2
d_call: .
clone_size: .

cdr3_nt: TGTGCCAGCTCACCGGGACTAGCGGGGGGGGCCTACGAGCAGTACTTC
cdr3_aa: CASSPGLAGGAYEQYF
cdr3_length: 16
v_call: TRBV18
j_call: TRBJ2-7
d_call: TRBD2
clone_size: .

cdr3_nt: TGTGCCAGCAGCCCAGGGGCAGGGAAGGCGGCTGGCTACACCTTC
cdr3_aa: CASSPGAGKAAGYTF
cdr3_length: 15
v_call: TRBV3-1/TRBV3-2
j_call: TRBJ1-2
d_call: .
clone_size: few

cdr3_nt: TGTGCCAGCAGCTTAGGGGTGGCAGGGGACAATGAGCAGTTCTTC
cdr3_aa: CASSLGVAGDNEQFF
cdr3_length: 15
v_call: TRBV7-2
j_call: TRBJ2-1
d_call: .
clone_size: .

cdr3_nt: TGTGCCAGCAGCCCGAGGACAGGGAACTATGGCTACACCTTC
cdr3_aa: CASSPRTGNYGYTF
cdr3_length: 14
v_call: TRBV5-8
j_call: TRBJ1-2
d_call: TRBD1
clone_size: .

cdr3_nt: TGTGCCAGCAGCCCCCCAATTCGGGACAGGAGAACCGGGGAGCTGTTTTTT
cdr3_aa: CASSPPIRDRRTGELFF
cdr3_length: 17
v_call: TRBV11-2
j_call: TRBJ2-2
d_call: TRBD1
clone_size: .

cdr3_nt: TGTGCCAGTAGTATCTCTCGACAGGGGCGTTACACCGGGGAGCTGTTTTTT
cdr3_aa: CASSISRQGRYTGELFF
cdr3_length: 17
v_call: TRBV19
j_call: TRBJ2-2
d_call: TRBD1
clone_size: .

cdr3_nt: TGTGCCACCGGAGTCGACTCTGGAAACACCATATATTTT
cdr3_aa: CATGVDSGNTIYF
cdr3_length: 13
v_call: TRBV19
j_call: TRBJ1-3
d_call: .
clone_size: .

cdr3_nt: TGTGCCAGCAGTCCGCGAGCGGGGAACACCGGGGAGCTGTTTTTT
cdr3_aa: CASSPRAGNTGELFF
cdr3_length: 15
v_call: TRBV7-2
j_call: TRBJ2-2
d_call: .
clone_size: .

cdr3_nt: TGTGCCTGGAAACGCTCGGCTGGGGACACCATATATTTT
cdr3_aa: CAWKRSAGDTIYF
cdr3_length: 13
v_call: TRBV30
j_call: TRBJ1-3
d_call: .
clone_size: .

cdr3_nt: TGCAGCGTTGTTAAAGTTAACACTGAAGCTTTCTTT
cdr3_aa: CSVVKVNTEAFF
cdr3_length: 12
v_call: TRBV29-1
j_call: TRBJ1-1
d_call: .
clone_size: .

cdr3_nt: TGTGCCTGGAGTGTAGGGGAAGGGGAGGCTTTCTTT
cdr3_aa: CAWSVGEGEAFF
cdr3_length: 12
v_call: TRBV30
j_call: TRBJ1-1
d_call: .
clone_size: .

cdr3_nt: TGTGCCTGGAGTTCCAAAAACGAGCAGTACTTC
cdr3_aa: CAWSSKNEQYF
cdr3_length: 11
v_call: TRBV30
j_call: TRBJ2-7
d_call: .
clone_size: .

cdr3_nt: TGTGCCAGCAGTCAAGACCAAAACAATGAGCAGTTCTTC
cdr3_aa: CASSQDQNNEQFF
cdr3_length: 13
v_call: TRBV5-4
j_call: TRBJ2-1
d_call: .
clone_size: .

cdr3_nt: TGTGCCAGCAGCTTGGGACAGGACACTGAAGCTTTCTTT
cdr3_aa: CASSLGQDTEAFF
cdr3_length: 13
v_call: TRBV5-4
j_call: TRBJ1-1
d_call: .
clone_size: .

cdr3_nt: TGTGCCAGCTTCCCTGGGACAGAGAACACTGAAGCTTTCTTT
cdr3_aa: CASFPGTENTEAFF
cdr3_length: 14
v_call: TRBV5-4
j_call: TRBJ1-1
d_call: TRBD1
clone_size: .

cdr3_nt: TGTGCCAGCAGCTTGACTAGCGCCGATTACGAGCAGTACTTC
cdr3_aa: CASSLTSADYEQYF
cdr3_length: 14
v_call: TRBV7-2
j_call: TRBJ2-7
d_call: TRBD2
clone_size: .

cdr3_nt: TGCGCCAGCAGCTTGGGGACCCTTTCTGGAAACACCATATATTTT
cdr3_aa: CASSLGTLSGNTIYF
cdr3_length: 15
v_call: TRBV5-1
j_call: TRBJ1-3
d_call: .
clone_size: .

cdr3_nt: TGTGCCAGCAGTTTCCACAACGAGCAGTACTTC
cdr3_aa: CASSFHNEQYF
cdr3_length: 11
v_call: TRBV2
j_call: TRBJ2-7
d_call: .
clone_size: few

cdr3_nt: TGCGCCAGCAGCCAAGCGGTCGGACAGGGGGACTTAGCCCATGGCTACACCTTC
cdr3_aa: CASSQAVGQGDLAHGYTF
cdr3_length: 18
v_call: TRBV4-1
j_call: TRBJ1-2
d_call: TRBD1
clone_size: .

cdr3_nt: TGCAGCGCCACTGGACAGGGGGGCACTGAAGCTTTCTTT
cdr3_aa: CSATGQGGTEAFF
cdr3_length: 13
v_call: TRBV29-1
j_call: TRBJ1-1
d_call: TRBD1
clone_size: .

cdr3_nt: TGCGCCAGCAGTAAACCCGGAGGAGAGACCCAGTACTTC
cdr3_aa: CASSKPGGETQYF
cdr3_length: 13
v_call: TRBV4-1
j_call: TRBJ2-5
d_call: .
clone_size: .

cdr3_nt: TGTGCCAGTGGACAGGGCTATCGCTACACCTTC
cdr3_aa: CASGQGYRYTF
cdr3_length: 11
v_call: TRBV2
j_call: TRBJ1-2
d_call: TRBD1
clone_size: .

cdr3_nt: TGTGCCAGTAGGCTAGAGGGGATACGGACCGGGGAGCTGTTTTTT
cdr3_aa: CASRLEGIRTGELFF
cdr3_length: 15
v_call: TRBV19
j_call: TRBJ2-2
d_call: .
clone_size: .

cdr3_nt: TGTGCTAGTGGTTTGGGCGGAAACTACGAGCAGTACTTC
cdr3_aa: CASGLGGNYEQYF
cdr3_length: 13
v_call: TRBV12-5
j_call: TRBJ2-7
d_call: .
clone_size: .

cdr3_nt: TGTGCCAGCAGGAGGGGGCAGGAGGGAGCTGAAGCTTTCTTT
cdr3_aa: CASRRGQEGAEAFF
cdr3_length: 14
v_call: TRBV3-1/TRBV3-2
j_call: TRBJ1-1
d_call: TRBD1
clone_size: .

cdr3_nt: .
cdr3_aa: CASSDVARGSEYF
cdr3_length: 13
v_call: TRBV6-1
j_call: TRBJ2-7
d_call: .
clone_size: .

cdr3_nt: TGTGCCAGCGGGACAGGGGCTTTCTCCTACGAGCAGTACTTC
cdr3_aa: CASGTGAFSYEQYF
cdr3_length: 14
v_call: TRBV27
j_call: TRBJ2-7
d_call: TRBD1
clone_size: .

cdr3_nt: TGTGCCAGCAGCCAAGGGCCGCTAGCGGACTACGAGCAGTACTTC
cdr3_aa: CASSQGPLADYEQYF
cdr3_length: 15
v_call: TRBV3-1/TRBV3-2
j_call: TRBJ2-7
d_call: TRBD2
clone_size: .

cdr3_nt: TGTGCTAGTGGTTTGGCGGGGCACGGACAAGAGACCCAGTACTTC
cdr3_aa: CASGLAGHGQETQYF
cdr3_length: 15
v_call: TRBV12-5
j_call: TRBJ2-5
d_call: .
clone_size: once

cdr3_nt: TGTGCCAGCATGCGGGATTTTAATGAAAAACTGTTTTTT
cdr3_aa: CASMRDFNEKLFF
cdr3_length: 13
v_call: TRBV2
j_call: TRBJ1-4
d_call: .
clone_size: .

cdr3_nt: TGTGCCAGCTCATCGGGACAGGGGGCGGGCTATGGCTACACCTTC
cdr3_aa: CASSSGQGAGYGYTF
cdr3_length: 15
v_call: TRBV18
j_call: TRBJ1-2
d_call: TRBD1
clone_size: .

cdr3_nt: TGTGCCAGCAGCTTAGGGGCCCTAGCGGGCGGCTACGAGCAGTACTTC
cdr3_aa: CASSLGALAGGYEQYF
cdr3_length: 16
v_call: TRBV11-2
j_call: TRBJ2-7
d_call: TRBD2
clone_size: .

cdr3_nt: TGCGCCAGCAGCTTGGTAAAGGGCAGGGGGAACTACGAGCAGTACTTC
cdr3_aa: CASSLVKGRGNYEQYF
cdr3_length: 16
v_call: TRBV5-1
j_call: TRBJ2-7
d_call: TRBD1
clone_size: .

cdr3_nt: TGTGCCAGCAGCCCCCTCCGGACCATGAACACTGAAGCTTTCTTT
cdr3_aa: CASSPLRTMNTEAFF
cdr3_length: 15
v_call: TRBV7-2
j_call: TRBJ1-1
d_call: .
clone_size: .

cdr3_nt: TGTGCCAGCAGCTTAGGGCCCATCCCATACGAGCAGTACTTC
cdr3_aa: CASSLGPIPYEQYF
cdr3_length: 14
v_call: TRBV7-9
j_call: TRBJ2-7
d_call: .
clone_size: .